This record looks at one TCR beta chain sequence and its context. Its specificity is unknown. The entry originates in a study of glioma-infiltrating T cells after dendritic cell vaccination. Study results and limitations: Estimated pretreatment TIL content predicted outcome after dendritic cell vaccination.

Only in-frame clones appear in the TCRdb table, and some are missing; sequencing was by immunoSEQ multiplex PCR. This sample has about 82,000 clones, with about four fifths found just once. The sample's time point: after dendritic cell vaccination, including at tumor progression/relapse. The receptor was derived from a human donor with glioblastoma. The source material was blood, sampled after dendritic cell vaccination.

The CDR3 loop is CASLSSGTHQETQYF. The CDR3 nucleotides are TGTGCCAGCTTATCTAGCGGGACCCACCAAGAGACCCAGTACTTC. This chain connects TRBV28 to TRBJ2-5, with TRBD2 matching over 9 bases. The junction had 7 bases not matched to a gene; V was cut back by 8 bases and J by 0 bases. The germline V gene has CDR1 MDHEN and CDR2 SYDVKM. This CDR3 region has 15 residues.